One sample yielded the 9 T cell receptor beta chains listed below, sequenced in a study of T-cell reconstitution after alpha-beta-depleted transplantation in children. As it was prepared, the TCRbeta library received unique molecular identifiers. TCRdb fed the PCR reads into MiXCR, producing one record per CDR3 protein. The repertoire consists of some 200,000 distinct CDR3 sequences, with 6.3% occurring once and the leading ten covering just over 4.5%. The sequenced sample was PBMCs, obtained before TCRalphabeta/CD19-depleted stem cell transplant. The receptors were sampled from a girl under three years old with combined immunodeficiency, due to receive a stem cell transplant.

V usage is TRBV4-3 and J usage is TRBJ2-5; 12 bases agree with TRBD1. J gave up 3 bases and V 4 bases, and 15 bases lay outside the gene matches. Per the germline V gene, CDR1 is LGHNA and CDR2 is YSLEER. The CDR3 is 19 residues long. CDR3 bases: TGCGCCAGCAGCCCCCAAATTGGGGGGACAGGGGGCGCGGAAGAGACCCAGTACTTC. It codes for CASSPQIGGTGGAEETQYF.

The table lists this clonotype with many counts. This sequence joins TRBV5-8 and TRBJ2-1; D remains ambiguous. CDR1 and CDR2 from the germline V gene are SGHTS and YDEGEE. This CDR3 is built from 10 residues. The V end was cut by 2 bases, the J end by 16 bases, with 10 bases between. CDR3 sequence (DNA): TGTGCCAGCAGCTTCAGGCAAGAATTCTTC. Amino acid sequence: CASSFRQEFF.

This clonotype was found many times. The chain is built from TRBV9 and TRBJ2-3; 10 bases are shared with TRBD2. CDR1 SGDLS and CDR2 YYNGEE come from the germline V gene. The CDR3 consists of 14 residues. V lost 6 bases and J lost 1; bases outside the gene matches: 2. The CDR3 nucleotides read TGTGCCAGCAACCTAGCGGGGGGCACAGATACGCAGTATTTT. Translation gives CASNLAGGTDTQYF.

This clonotype was recorded many times. The V gene is TRBV6-5, the J gene TRBJ2-7; D is unresolved. The CDR3 is 16 residues long. Trimming removed 5 bases at V and 3 bases at J, with 20 bases between. The germline CDR1 and CDR2 sequences are MNHEY and SVGAGI. The chain's CDR3 is CASSNPDKAPFYEQYF. The CDR3, as DNA: TGTGCCAGCAGTAATCCCGACAAAGCCCCTTTCTACGAGCAGTACTTC.

In this sample, this clonotype turned up many times. The chain links TRBV4-3 to TRBJ2-7; D is perhaps TRBD2 (5 bases). Trimming stripped 0 bases from V and 3 bases from J, with 18 bases between. CDR1 is LGHNA, CDR2 YSLEER, per germline. This CDR3 has 17 amino acids. Written as DNA, the CDR3 is TGCGCCAGCAGCCAAGATACGGAAATAGCGAAGATCTACGAGCAGTACTTC. Residues: CASSQDTEIAKIYEQYF.

The sample holds many counts of this clonotype. The V gene is TRBV12-3 or TRBV12-4, the J gene TRBJ2-7, with D perhaps matching TRBD1 (5 bases). The CDR3 extends over 13 amino acids. V dropped 3 bases and J dropped 6 bases, with 12 bases sitting between them. The CDR3 coding sequence is TGTGCCAGCAGTTTGGCAGGGCCGCGCGAGCAGTACTTC. Residues: CASSLAGPREQYF.

As concerns this clonotype: A much larger clonotype is one base distant, so this may be a read error. The J gene is TRBJ2-7, the V gene TRBV5-8; D is undetermined. Germline CDR1 and CDR2: SGHTS and YDEGEE. There are 14 residues in the CDR3. Trimming stripped 2 bases from V and 4 bases from J, with 13 bases between. The CDR3 is CASSLGRSTYEQYF. The CDR3 DNA reads TGTGCCAGCAGCTTAGGCAGGAGTACTTACGAGCAGTACTTC. Combining the CDR3 with reference TRBV5-8 and TRBJ2-7 gives the whole variable domain EAGVTQSPTHLIKTRGQQATLRCSPISGHTSVYWYQQALGLGLQFLLWYDEGEERNRGNFPPRFSGRQFPNYSSELNVNALELEDSALYLCASSLGRSTYEQYFGPGTRLTVT.

This clonotype was recorded many times. The chain recombines TRBV3-1 with TRBJ2-7, with D possibly matching TRBD1 (5 bases). Germline loops: CDR1 LGHDT, CDR2 YNNKEL (reference sequence). The V end was cut by 7 bases, the J end by 3 bases, with 13 bases between. This CDR3 region has 13 residues. DNA of the CDR3: TGTGCCAGCATCCGCTATAGGGGCTACGAGCAGTACTTC. Protein sequence: CASIRYRGYEQYF.

This clonotype was picked up many times. This chain uses TRBV7-2 with TRBJ2-3; TRBD2 matches at 7 bases. Germline V gene lookup returns CDR1 SGHTA and CDR2 FQGNSA. This CDR3 is 13 amino acids long. Trimming cost V 5 bases and J 5 bases; bases outside gene matches: 4. CDR3 sequence reads: CASSPGLLDTQYF. The CDR3, as DNA: TGTGCCAGCAGCCCGGGACTATTAGATACGCAGTATTTT.